Below are 27 T cell receptor beta chains sequenced from a single sample in a study of blood T cells in healthy people across ages. For the second PCR, which ran for about 7 to 11 cycles, a sample-barcoded 5' primer and a J-beta primer mix were used. TCRdb re-called the 5' RACE reads with MiXCR, one entry per CDR3 protein. Here the sample spans around 800,000 distinct CDR3 sequences, more than 25% being singletons. Another study also made use of these data, one on T cells of mothers and their children.

Sequenced input: blood. These receptors originate from a boy between 10 and 17 years old in good health.

The rearrangement uses TRBV12-3 or TRBV12-4 and TRBJ2-5; no clear D gene. V lost 7 bases to trimming and J lost 1 base, with 13 bases between them. The CDR3 loop spans 14 amino acids. DNA for the CDR3: TGTGCCAGCACCCCCGACTTGATCCAAGAGACCCAGTACTTC. This sequence encodes CASTPDLIQETQYF.

As for this clonotype: Compared with germline, one end of the junction differs, possibly owing to a read error. The V and J genes are TRBV29-1 and TRBJ2-1, with TRBD2 matching over 8 bases. The CDR3 loop spans 14 amino acids. The germline CDR1 and CDR2 sequences are SQVTM and ANQGSEA. CDR3: CSVGGGPSFNEQFF. The CDR3 coding sequence is TGCAGCGTTGGCGGGGGGCCGTCCTTCAATGAGCAGTTCTTC.

V and J are TRBV20-1 and TRBJ2-3; TRBD2 agrees at 8 bases. The CDR3 is 13 residues long. J was trimmed by 0 bases and V by 7 bases; bases with no gene match: 3. Germline CDR1 DFQATT, CDR2 SNEGSKA (reference sequence). CDR3 in amino acids: CSGASGSTDTQYF. CDR3 nucleotides: TGCAGTGGGGCTAGCGGGAGCACAGATACGCAGTATTTT.

The V call is TRBV5-1, the J call TRBJ2-7; no clear D gene. Germline V lookup: CDR1 SGHRS, CDR2 YFSETQ. V lost 2 bases and J 6 bases, leaving 12 bases between the germline ends. The CDR3 has 13 amino acids. CDR3 in DNA: TGCGCCAGCAGCTTATCCTCGACCGGCGAGCAGTACTTC. This translates into CASSLSSTGEQYF.

The gene calls are TRBV29-1 and TRBJ2-4; 7 bases fit TRBD1. Germline loops: CDR1 SQVTM, CDR2 ANQGSEA. V shed 4 bases, J shed 0 bases, and the junction held 3 bases outside the gene matches. This CDR3 comprises 14 residues. CDR3 in amino acids: CSVGDRIAKNIQYF. CDR3 sequence (DNA): TGCAGCGTTGGGGACAGAATAGCCAAAAACATTCAGTACTTC. The whole variable domain, filled in from reference TRBV29-1 and TRBJ2-4, reads SAVISQKPSRDICQRGTSLTIQCQVDSQVTMMFWYRQQPGQSLTLIATANQGSEATYESGFVIDKFPISRPNLTFSTLTVSNMSPEDSSIYLCSVGDRIAKNIQYFGAGTRLSVL.

This clonotype was seen a handful of times. The V gene is TRBV9, the J gene TRBJ2-3; the D gene is possibly TRBD2 (5 bases). V was clipped by 2 bases and J by 6 bases, with 19 bases between them. The germline gives CDR1 SGDLS, CDR2 YYNGEE. This CDR3 region has 16 residues. The CDR3 nucleotides are TGTGCCAGCAGCGTTCAAGCGGTCCTACCCGGGGATACGCAGTATTTT. This codes for CASSVQAVLPGDTQYF.

The chain has TRBV2 and TRBJ2-1, with TRBD2 as a possible D gene (5 bases). V lost 2 bases and J lost 5, with 19 bases in between. The CDR3 is made up of 17 amino acids. Germline CDR1 reads SNHLY; CDR2 reads FYNNEI. The CDR3 sequence is CASSEPLIGELDNEQFF. CDR3 DNA sequence: TGTGCCAGCAGTGAACCTTTGATAGGAGAACTAGACAATGAGCAGTTCTTC.

The V gene is TRBV21-1, the J gene TRBJ2-1; the D call TRBD1 from the table was never checked on the DNA. TRBV21-1 is a pseudogene. The CDR3 is 16 amino acids. CDR3 DNA: TGTGCCAGCAGCAGACCCGGGACATTCGAAGGGAATGAGCAGTTCTTC. It yields the protein CASSRPGTFEGNEQFF.

With regard to this clonotype: Relative to the germline gene, one junction end is altered; a read error may explain this. The chain carries TRBV27 and TRBJ2-5; tentative D call: TRBD2 (6 bases). This CDR3 region has 15 residues. CDR1 MNHEY and CDR2 SMNVEV come from the germline V gene (reference sequence). In nucleotides, the CDR3 is TGTGCCAGCAGTTTAACTAGCATGAGTCAAGAGACCCAGCACTTC. Amino acid sequence: CASSLTSMSQETQHF.

In this sample, this clonotype turned up many times. A read error may produce the germline difference seen at one junction end. The chain employs TRBV5-1 and TRBJ1-1; D remains unclear. CDR3 length equals 13 residues. Looked up from germline, CDR1 is SGHRS and CDR2 is YFSETQ. CDR3 sequence reads: CASSLTANTEAFF. The CDR3 DNA follows: TGTGCCAGCAGTTTAACAGCAAACACTGAAGCTTTCTTT.

This clonotype came up a few times. The rearrangement links TRBV12-3 or TRBV12-4 to TRBJ1-2; D gene ambiguous. Trimming cost V 4 bases and J 7 bases, with 10 bases left between them. The CDR3 consists of 12 residues. This CDR3 is CASSSRASGYTF. CDR3 DNA sequence: TGTGCCAGCAGTTCTCGGGCGTCTGGCTACACCTTC.

This chain uses TRBV7-9 with TRBJ2-2, with D possibly called TRBD1 or TRBD2 (5 bases each). Germline CDR1 SEHNR, CDR2 FQNEAQ (reference sequence). V was trimmed by 5 bases and J by 1 base, leaving 11 bases between them. The CDR3 is made up of 15 amino acids. CDR3 sequence reads: CASSPGRQNTGELFF. The CDR3 bases are TGTGCCAGCAGCCCGGGGCGACAGAACACCGGGGAGCTGTTTTTT.

The genes are TRBV3-1 and TRBJ1-6, with D tentatively TRBD1 (5 bases). Looked up from germline, CDR1 is LGHDT and CDR2 is YNNKEL (reference sequence). This CDR3 contains 15 residues. V lost 1 base and J 5 bases, leaving 9 bases between the germline ends. CDR3 DNA sequence: TGTGCCAGCAGCCAAGGGGGGTTGGATAATTCACCCCTCCACTTT. Translated: CASSQGGLDNSPLHF. The full variable domain, its missing parts supplied by reference TRBV3-1 and TRBJ1-6, is DTAVSQTPKYLVTQMGNDKSIKCEQNLGHDTMYWYKQDSKKFLKIMFSYNNKELIINETVPNRFSPKSPDKAHLNLHINSLELGDSAVYFCASSQGGLDNSPLHFGNGTRLTVT.

The CDR3, as DNA: TGTGCCAGCAGCTTGGATAGTAGGTGGAACACCGGGGAGCTGTTTTTT. Translated, it gives CASSLDSRWNTGELFF. The rearrangement links TRBV5-4 to TRBJ2-2; D uncertain. CDR1 is SGHNT and CDR2 is YYREEE in the germline V gene (reference sequence). The CDR3 contains 16 residues. V lost 0 bases, J lost 1 base, and 10 bases lay in between.

The chain is built from TRBV12-3 or TRBV12-4 and TRBJ2-7, with TRBD2 matching over 7 bases. CDR3 length equals 14 residues. V dropped 7 bases and J dropped 1; count of bases not matched to a gene: 7. The DNA for the CDR3 is TGTGCCAGCACCTTAGAGGGACTATCCTACGAGCAGTACTTC. It codes for CASTLEGLSYEQYF.

This clonotype was seen more than once but under ten times. The chain joins TRBV7-8 to TRBJ2-5; TRBD2 matches at 9 bases. V lost 2 bases to trimming and J lost 4 bases; unmatched junction nucleotides: 14. This CDR3 region has 18 residues. The V gene's germline CDR1 is SGHVS and CDR2 FQNEAQ. The CDR3 sequence is CASSLLRPMGLAGETQYF. Here the CDR3 DNA reads TGTGCCAGCAGCTTATTACGGCCGATGGGACTAGCAGGAGAGACCCAGTACTTC.

The V gene is TRBV18, the J gene TRBJ2-3, with 10 bases aligning to TRBD1. V lost 0 bases, J lost 8 bases, and 8 bases stayed unmatched. This CDR3 contains 16 residues. CDR1 is KGHSH and CDR2 is LQKENI in the germline V gene. The CDR3 loop is CASSPPSRDRGGTQYF. DNA of the CDR3: TGTGCCAGCTCACCACCGAGTAGGGACAGGGGAGGTACGCAGTATTTT.

Comments on this clonotype: Sequence at one end of the junction differs from germline and may be a read error. The chain combines TRBV29-1 with TRBJ2-5, with D unresolved. The CDR3 is 14 amino acids. The germline V gene encodes CDR1 SQVTM and CDR2 ANQGSEA. In DNA, the CDR3 is TGCAGCGTAGAAGGATATTGGAGTAAAGAGACCCAGTACTTC. Translation gives CSVEGYWSKETQYF.

The chain employs TRBV28 and TRBJ2-5; possibly TRBD2 for D (6 bases). The CDR3 runs 12 residues. Germline V lookup: CDR1 MDHEN, CDR2 SYDVKM. Deletions cut 1 base from V and 11 bases from J, with 11 bases between. CDR3 nucleotide sequence: TGTGCCAGCAGTTTATCCCGGGGGTGGCAGTACTTC. This translates into CASSLSRGWQYF. The full variable domain, completed using reference TRBV28 and TRBJ2-5, is DVKVTQSSRYLVKRTGEKVFLECVQDMDHENMFWYRQDPGLGLRLIYFSYDVKMKEKGDIPEGYSVSREKKERFSLILESASTNQTSMYLCASSLSRGWQYFGPGTRLLVL.

V usage is TRBV2 and J usage is TRBJ1-2; D might be TRBD1 (5 bases). Germline CDR1 and CDR2: SNHLY and FYNNEI. With 1 base removed from V and 6 bases from J, the gap between germline ends came to 15 bases. The CDR3 is 15 amino acids. CDR3 in amino acids: CASSEGGLKVDGYTF. The CDR3 DNA sequence: TGTGCCAGCAGTGAAGGGGGCCTCAAGGTGGATGGCTACACCTTC.

The rearrangement links TRBV5-5 to TRBJ1-5, with TRBD1 matching 8 bases. This CDR3 comprises 15 residues. From germline, CDR1 is SGHKS and CDR2 YYEKEE (reference sequence). Germline trimming cut 4 bases from V and 6 bases from J; bases unmatched to any gene: 9. Written as DNA, the CDR3 is TGTGCCAGCAGCCCGGACAGGGAAAGGGGTCAGCCCCAGCATTTT. It codes for CASSPDRERGQPQHF.

The chain combines TRBV20-1 with TRBJ2-6; D is ambiguous. Germline loops: CDR1 DFQATT, CDR2 SNEGSKA (reference sequence). CDR3 length: 16 amino acids. Trimming cost V 4 bases and J 0 bases, with 13 bases left between them. The CDR3 loop is CSATRPGTSGANVLTF. For the CDR3, the DNA is TGCAGTGCTACTAGGCCCGGCACCTCTGGGGCCAACGTCCTGACTTTC.

The sample holds a few counts of this clonotype. The rearrangement uses TRBV9 and TRBJ2-7, with a possible D match to TRBD2 (5 bases). The last part of the DNA fits TRBJ2-1 better; the J call may be wrong. The CDR3 runs to 15 residues. CDR1 is SGDLS and CDR2 is YYNGEE in the germline V gene. This CDR3 is CASSARVLAYNEQFF. The CDR3, as DNA: TGTGCCAGCAGCGCGCGGGTCCTCGCCTACAATGAGCAGTTCTTC.

There are a few counts of this clonotype. The rearrangement joins TRBV28 to TRBJ2-3; 8 bases line up with TRBD2. The CDR3 has 14 amino acids. J lost 0 bases, V lost 10 bases, and 6 bases had no gene match. Germline V gene lookup returns CDR1 MDHEN and CDR2 SYDVKM. CDR3 DNA: TGTGCCACCCGGGGGGGAGTCAGCACAGATACGCAGTATTTT. Residues: CATRGGVSTDTQYF.

The chain combines TRBV7-9 with TRBJ1-5, with 9 bases fitting TRBD1. The ends lost 6 bases at V and 5 bases at J; junction bases unmatched: 5. CDR1 is SEHNR, CDR2 FQNEAQ, per germline (reference sequence). This CDR3 has 14 residues. The DNA of the CDR3 is TGTGCCAGCAGTCCCGACAGGGGGGATCAGCCCCAGCATTTT. Its translation is CASSPDRGDQPQHF.

The V and J genes are TRBV4-1 and TRBJ2-5; D is undetermined. The V gene lost 4 bases and the J gene lost 4 bases, with 10 bases spanning the gap. The germline gives CDR1 MGHRA, CDR2 YSYEKL. There are 13 residues in the CDR3. The CDR3 is CASSRTVSETQYF. CDR3 bases: TGCGCCAGCAGCCGCACAGTGTCAGAGACCCAGTACTTC.

The V call is TRBV7-6, the J call TRBJ2-7; D gene uncertain. The V and J ends lost 5 bases and 8 bases respectively, with 13 bases between them. This CDR3 region has 12 residues. Germline CDR1 reads SGHVS; CDR2 reads FNYEAQ. CDR3 nucleotide sequence: TGTGCCAGCAGCCAAGATCGGTTAAAGCAGTACTTC. Its protein is CASSQDRLKQYF.